This T cell receptor (beta chain) is from a study of beta chain features in type 1 diabetes. General study findings and limits: TCRB CDR3s were moderately but significantly shorter in Type 1 diabetes patients in all four CD4+ subsets. VDJ junctions sequenced from type 1 diabetes patients showed fewer insertions and more deletions.

This CDR3 region has 14 residues. Germline trimming cut 3 bases from V and 3 bases from J; bases unmatched to any gene: 5. Germline V gives CDR1 SGHTA, CDR2 FQGNSA. Expressed TCRB transcripts were sequenced after all isolated RNA was converted to cDNA. Clones were read by immunoSEQ multiplex PCR, and TCRdb kept only the in-frame ones, dropping some. The sample holds hundreds of thousands of clones, about 14% seen once. CD45RO/CCR7/CD25/CD127/CD95/CD27 separated CD4+ naive, central memory, regulatory and stem cell-like memory cells by sorting. Purity of each sorted population was above 98%. This clone was seen only a few times. What it binds is not known.

The rearrangement joins TRBV7-2 to TRBJ2-7; 7 nucleotides line up with TRBD1. Sample: naive CD4+ T cells from blood. This TCR was sampled from a man aged 18 to 35 with type 1 diabetes. The CDR3: CASSLDRQGYEQYF. The CDR3 region has the DNA TGTGCCAGCAGCTTGGACAGGCAAGGCTACGAGCAGTACTTC.